The rows below give T cell receptor beta chains drawn from one sample of a study of blood T cell repertoires in COVID-19. The method was immunoSEQ multiplex PCR; TCRdb's version includes in-frame clones alone and lacks a portion of them. Of 250,000 to 300,000 clones in the sample, roughly nine tenths were seen once. Sequenced: peripheral blood. The receptors stem from a woman aged 25-40 years with COVID-19, enrolled during active disease. CDR3s include the opening cysteine and the closing phenylalanine or tryptophan. The D gene is left open where the match is weak.

V: TRBV29-1
J: TRBJ1-5
D: TRBD1
CDR3: CSVSTGGGNQPQHF

V: TRBV4-1
J: TRBJ1-2
D: NA
CDR3: CASSQIRTAPNGYTF

V: TRBV19
J: TRBJ1-5
D: NA
CDR3: CASSDEGQGVYYSNQPQHF

V: TRBV6-5
J: TRBJ2-1
D: TRBD2
CDR3: CASSYLSGRGNNEQFF

V: TRBV5-5
J: TRBJ2-7
D: TRBD1
CDR3: CASSSIGGQGLYEQYF

V: TRBV2
J: TRBJ1-4
D: NA
CDR3: CATLRDMINEKLFF

V: TRBV27
J: TRBJ1-1
D: NA
CDR3: CASSLSRPANTEAFF

V: TRBV24-1
J: TRBJ1-2
D: TRBD1
CDR3: CATSDSRDRGSGYTF

V: TRBV30
J: TRBJ1-5
D: NA
CDR3: CAWSADTNQPQHF

V: TRBV19
J: TRBJ2-1
D: NA
CDR3: CASSIPSGEQFF

V: TRBV9
J: TRBJ2-1
D: TRBD2
CDR3: CASSVGVAGGENEQFF

V: TRBV18
J: TRBJ2-7
D: NA
CDR3: CASSRAGKQYF

V: TRBV19
J: TRBJ2-2
D: NA
CDR3: CASSIESGQYTGELFF

V: TRBV6-2/TRBV6-3
J: TRBJ2-7
D: TRBD2
CDR3: CASSYSGAGPYEQYF

V: TRBV5-1
J: TRBJ1-5
D: NA
CDR3: CASSSQGMGQPQHF

V: TRBV28
J: TRBJ2-3
D: TRBD2
CDR3: CASSLSVGLSDTDTQYF

V: TRBV15
J: TRBJ2-1
D: TRBD2
CDR3: CATSRDRGLAGGSYNEQFF

V: TRBV30
J: TRBJ2-5
D: TRBD2
CDR3: CAWKRLAGGPGETQYF

V: TRBV5-8
J: TRBJ1-2
D: TRBD1
CDR3: CASSLVQGDYGYTF

V: TRBV28
J: TRBJ2-3
D: NA
CDR3: CASSRPLVGPDTQYF

V: TRBV3-1/TRBV3-2
J: TRBJ2-7
D: NA
CDR3: CASSHGNEQYF

V: TRBV7-9
J: TRBJ2-7
D: NA
CDR3: CASSPRDGRYEQYF

V: TRBV27
J: TRBJ2-7
D: NA
CDR3: CASSLNRGHSEQYF

V: TRBV5-1
J: TRBJ2-5
D: NA
CDR3: CASSTEGQQETQYF

V: TRBV10-3
J: TRBJ2-3
D: TRBD2
CDR3: CATQGGADTQYF

V: TRBV3-1/TRBV3-2
J: TRBJ1-2
D: TRBD1
CDR3: CASSQDLHRGDYGYTF

V: TRBV15
J: TRBJ2-3
D: NA
CDR3: CATSYGQLTDTQYF

V: TRBV5-5
J: TRBJ2-1
D: NA
CDR3: CASSPLGANYNEQFF

V: TRBV9
J: TRBJ2-1
D: TRBD2
CDR3: CASSVGIAGGSEQFF

V: TRBV7-6
J: TRBJ1-1
D: NA
CDR3: CASSLEQGAEAFF

V: TRBV19
J: TRBJ2-5
D: TRBD2
CDR3: CASSMRLAGDETQYF

V: TRBV11-2
J: TRBJ2-1
D: TRBD1
CDR3: CASSDGQGYNEQFF

V: TRBV5-6
J: TRBJ1-6
D: NA
CDR3: CASSLLTGDNSPLHF

V: TRBV18
J: TRBJ1-2
D: NA
CDR3: CASSPRVEDSRGGYTF

V: TRBV7-6
J: TRBJ2-3
D: NA
CDR3: CASSLLAPTDTQYF

V: TRBV27
J: TRBJ2-1
D: NA
CDR3: CASSFGGDNEQFF

V: TRBV6-5
J: TRBJ2-7
D: NA
CDR3: CASSSLSIRELHEQYF

V: TRBV19
J: TRBJ2-3
D: NA
CDR3: CASSRRAPPDTQYF

V: TRBV10-3
J: TRBJ2-1
D: TRBD2
CDR3: CAIRASGSSRNEQFF

V: TRBV29-1
J: TRBJ1-1
D: TRBD1
CDR3: CSAYRTGGHTEAFF

V: TRBV19
J: TRBJ2-2
D: NA
CDR3: CASSRLATGVTNTGELFF

V: TRBV7-3
J: TRBJ1-5
D: NA
CDR3: CASSLKGGDGPQHF

V: TRBV19
J: TRBJ1-1
D: NA
CDR3: CASTGGPKMNTEAFF

V: TRBV11-3
J: TRBJ2-7
D: NA
CDR3: CASSLKVRDEQYF

V: TRBV9
J: TRBJ1-1
D: NA
CDR3: CASSVNEGGFTEAFF

V: TRBV10-3
J: TRBJ2-5
D: TRBD1
CDR3: CAISDYRQGQETQYF

V: TRBV20-1
J: TRBJ1-6
D: NA
CDR3: CSASSMEGLLHF

V: TRBV18
J: TRBJ2-7
D: TRBD2
CDR3: CASSPPGLAGYEQYF

V: TRBV20-1
J: TRBJ2-5
D: TRBD2
CDR3: CSARLTSGPYF

V: TRBV11-2
J: TRBJ2-7
D: NA
CDR3: CASSFSGILNEQYF

V: TRBV10-1
J: TRBJ2-3
D: TRBD2
CDR3: CASSGAGGGDTQYF

V: TRBV29-1
J: TRBJ2-7
D: NA
CDR3: CSVTTVTYEQYF

V: TRBV18
J: TRBJ2-7
D: NA
CDR3: CASSPPVQSYEQYF

V: TRBV19
J: TRBJ1-1
D: TRBD1
CDR3: CASSEGAWGTEAFF